This is a list of T cell receptor beta chains from one sample in a study of a mutant IDH1 vaccine in newly diagnosed glioma. TCRdb keeps only in-frame clones here, not all; method: immunoSEQ multiplex PCR. This table holds tens of thousands of clones, less than 95% found once. The antigens of these receptors remain unknown. The sequenced sample was PBMCs, obtained from a glioma patient whose treatment included an IDH1 peptide vaccine. These receptors came from a man aged 50 to 59 with glioma. The CDR3 runs from the conserved cysteine through the conserved F or W. D genes are given only for firm matches. The size of a clone is reported for some rows only, either as once, few or many, or as a class for expanded clones.

D gene: TRBD1
clone size: .
V gene: TRBV25-1
J gene: TRBJ1-4
CDR3 DNA: TGTGCCAGCAGTGAATATTCAACAGGGGGCGTGGGTGAAAAACTGTTTTTT
CDR3 protein: CASSEYSTGGVGEKLFF

D gene: .
clone size: .
V gene: TRBV5-6
J gene: TRBJ2-2
CDR3 DNA: TGTGCCAGCAGCTCTATCGCCGCCGGGGAGCTGTTTTTT
CDR3 protein: CASSSIAAGELFF

D gene: TRBD2
clone size: .
V gene: TRBV7-9
J gene: TRBJ2-1
CDR3 DNA: TGTGCCAGCAGCTTAACTAGCGGGAGGGGCAATGAGCAGTTCTTC
CDR3 protein: CASSLTSGRGNEQFF

D gene: TRBD2
clone size: .
V gene: TRBV7-2
J gene: TRBJ2-1
CDR3 DNA: TGTGCCAGCAGCTTTAGCGGGGGGACCTACAATGAGCAGTTCTTC
CDR3 protein: CASSFSGGTYNEQFF

D gene: .
clone size: .
V gene: TRBV28
J gene: TRBJ2-2
CDR3 DNA: TGTGCCAGCAGTTTCCCGGGGACGAACACCGGGGAGCTGTTTTTT
CDR3 protein: CASSFPGTNTGELFF

D gene: .
clone size: .
V gene: TRBV15
J gene: TRBJ1-3
CDR3 DNA: TGTGCCACCAGCAGAGATCGGGAGCCCTCTGGAAACACCATATATTTT
CDR3 protein: CATSRDREPSGNTIYF

D gene: TRBD2
clone size: once
V gene: TRBV10-3
J gene: TRBJ2-4
CDR3 DNA: TGTGCCATGGATAAACCGGGAGGAGGGAACATTCAGTACTTC
CDR3 protein: CAMDKPGGGNIQYF

D gene: TRBD2
clone size: once
V gene: TRBV7-2
J gene: TRBJ2-5
CDR3 DNA: TGTGCCAGTGGTCCTAGCGGGGGTACCCAGTACTTC
CDR3 protein: CASGPSGGTQYF

D gene: TRBD1
clone size: .
V gene: TRBV30
J gene: TRBJ2-3
CDR3 DNA: TGTGCCTGGAGTGCGACAGGGAGTCTTCAGCATACGCAGTATTTT
CDR3 protein: CAWSATGSLQHTQYF

D gene: .
clone size: few
V gene: TRBV5-6
J gene: TRBJ2-3
CDR3 DNA: TGTGCCAGCAGCTTGGTGGGTCCGGCAGATACGCAGTATTTT
CDR3 protein: CASSLVGPADTQYF

D gene: TRBD1
clone size: .
V gene: TRBV7-2
J gene: TRBJ2-7
CDR3 DNA: TGTGCCAGCAGCTTATTTCATGGTGACAGGGTCGGCGAGCAGTACTTC
CDR3 protein: CASSLFHGDRVGEQYF

D gene: .
clone size: .
V gene: TRBV14
J gene: TRBJ1-6
CDR3 DNA: TGTGCCAGCAGCCAAGATCTCACAGGGAATTCACCCCTCCACTTT
CDR3 protein: CASSQDLTGNSPLHF

D gene: .
clone size: .
V gene: TRBV5-4
J gene: TRBJ1-2
CDR3 DNA: TGTGCCAGCAGCTTGGACAGGGTCGGACTGGGCTACACCTTC
CDR3 protein: CASSLDRVGLGYTF

D gene: TRBD1
clone size: once
V gene: TRBV4-2
J gene: TRBJ1-4
CDR3 DNA: TGTGCCAGCAGCCAAGGGCACGGGACAGGGGGGGAAAAACTGTTTTTT
CDR3 protein: CASSQGHGTGGEKLFF

D gene: TRBD1
clone size: .
V gene: TRBV4-2
J gene: TRBJ1-1
CDR3 DNA: TGTGCCAGCAGCCAAAATGACAGGGCCGGGGCTGAAGCTTTCTTT
CDR3 protein: CASSQNDRAGAEAFF

D gene: .
clone size: .
V gene: TRBV29-1
J gene: TRBJ2-7
CDR3 DNA: TGCAGCGTAGCTAAGGGGGTAAGGGCCTACGAGCAGTACTTC
CDR3 protein: CSVAKGVRAYEQYF

D gene: TRBD1
clone size: .
V gene: TRBV7-9
J gene: TRBJ2-7
CDR3 DNA: TGTGCCACCACGCCCGGGACAGGGGGCGCCTGCCACTTC
CDR3 protein: CATTPGTGGACHF

D gene: TRBD1
clone size: few
V gene: TRBV19
J gene: TRBJ1-1
CDR3 DNA: TGTGCCAGTGGAACAGGGGATCGGTCTTTCTTT
CDR3 protein: CASGTGDRSFF

D gene: .
clone size: .
V gene: TRBV7-9
J gene: TRBJ2-5
CDR3 DNA: TGTGCCAGCAGCTCAGACAAAGAAGAGACCCAGTACTTC
CDR3 protein: CASSSDKEETQYF

D gene: .
clone size: .
V gene: TRBV13
J gene: TRBJ2-7
CDR3 DNA: TGTGCCAGCAGCCCGGCTGAGGGCCTTCTAGGGAGCTACGAGCAGTACTTC
CDR3 protein: CASSPAEGLLGSYEQYF

D gene: TRBD1
clone size: .
V gene: TRBV6-1
J gene: TRBJ2-2
CDR3 DNA: TGTGCCAGCAGTGAACCCACAGGGGGAGCCGGGGAGCTGTTTTTT
CDR3 protein: CASSEPTGGAGELFF

D gene: .
clone size: .
V gene: TRBV30
J gene: TRBJ2-5
CDR3 DNA: TGTGCCTGGAGTCAGGGCCCCGTAGAGACCCAGTACTTC
CDR3 protein: CAWSQGPVETQYF

D gene: TRBD2
clone size: .
V gene: TRBV10-1
J gene: TRBJ2-1
CDR3 DNA: TGCGCCAGCAGTGATTCTAGCGGGAGGGCCCGGGGAAACAATGAGCAGTTCTTC
CDR3 protein: CASSDSSGRARGNNEQFF

D gene: .
clone size: .
V gene: TRBV7-2
J gene: TRBJ2-5
CDR3 DNA: TGTGCCAGCAGCTTGGGATGGGAGACCCAGTACTTC
CDR3 protein: CASSLGWETQYF

D gene: TRBD2
clone size: .
V gene: TRBV5-1
J gene: TRBJ2-2
CDR3 DNA: TGCGCCAGCAGCAATAGCGGGAGTTACCCCACCGGGGAGCTGTTTTTT
CDR3 protein: CASSNSGSYPTGELFF

D gene: TRBD2
clone size: once
V gene: TRBV4-1
J gene: TRBJ2-2
CDR3 DNA: TGCGCCAGCAGCCATACTCTAGCGGGGGCCCTCACCGGGGAGCTGTTTTTT
CDR3 protein: CASSHTLAGALTGELFF

D gene: .
clone size: .
V gene: TRBV5-1
J gene: TRBJ1-2
CDR3 DNA: TGCGCCAGCAGCCAAGGTTGGGGGGATGCTAACTATGGCTACACCTTC
CDR3 protein: CASSQGWGDANYGYTF

D gene: TRBD1
clone size: .
V gene: TRBV6-5
J gene: TRBJ2-7
CDR3 DNA: TGTGCCAGCAGTTACGGGGGGACAGGTTCCTACGAGCAGTACTTC
CDR3 protein: CASSYGGTGSYEQYF

D gene: .
clone size: .
V gene: TRBV20-1
J gene: TRBJ2-7
CDR3 DNA: TGCAGTGCTAAGCGGTCCTACGAGCAGTACTTC
CDR3 protein: CSAKRSYEQYF

D gene: TRBD1
clone size: .
V gene: TRBV5-1
J gene: TRBJ2-6
CDR3 DNA: TGCGCCAGCAGCGGACAGGGGTCTGGGGCCAACGTCCTGACTTTC
CDR3 protein: CASSGQGSGANVLTF

D gene: .
clone size: .
V gene: TRBV2
J gene: TRBJ2-2
CDR3 DNA: TGTGCCAGCAAGGTCTCCGGGGAGCTGTTTTTT
CDR3 protein: CASKVSGELFF

D gene: .
clone size: .
V gene: TRBV28
J gene: TRBJ1-4
CDR3 DNA: TGTGCCAGCAGCCCAGGGAAAACTAATGAAAAACTGTTTTTT
CDR3 protein: CASSPGKTNEKLFF

D gene: .
clone size: .
V gene: TRBV27
J gene: TRBJ1-1
CDR3 DNA: TGTGCCAGCAGTGGAGGGGGATCTGAAGCTTTCTTT
CDR3 protein: CASSGGGSEAFF

D gene: TRBD1
clone size: .
V gene: TRBV10-3
J gene: TRBJ1-4
CDR3 DNA: TGTGCCATCAGTGAACAGGGACAGGGGTTAGAACTGTTTTTT
CDR3 protein: CAISEQGQGLELFF

D gene: TRBD1
clone size: .
V gene: TRBV9
J gene: TRBJ1-2
CDR3 DNA: TGTGCCAGCAGCGTCGGGACCTTGACAGGGGGTACTAACTATGGCTACACCTTC
CDR3 protein: CASSVGTLTGGTNYGYTF

D gene: TRBD2
clone size: .
V gene: TRBV5-1
J gene: TRBJ2-3
CDR3 DNA: TGCGCCAGCAGCGCCGGACTAGCGGGGGGAACAGATACGCAGTATTTT
CDR3 protein: CASSAGLAGGTDTQYF